In its sample, the clone carrying this T cell receptor beta chain was seen a few times. Researchers took RNA transcripts and amplified the TCR beta CDR3 regions from them. The HTBI primer set served for first-round RT-PCR of the TCR CDR3. TCRdb recomputed calls from the multiplex PCR reads with MiXCR, one row per CDR3 protein. This sample has 300,000 or so distinct CDR3 sequences, with over 20% found just once. This sample is part of a study of T cells in Graves' hyperthyroidism and ophthalmopathy. CDR1 and CDR2 (germline): SEHNR, FQNEAQ (reference sequence). CDR3 length equals 17 residues. V lost 6 bases and J lost 3; bases outside the gene matches: 13.

Source material: blood. The sequence was obtained from a woman aged 45-60 years with Graves' hyperthyroidism. The chain employs TRBV7-9 and TRBJ1-4, with 7 bases identical to TRBD1. The CDR3 spells CASRQTGAIEANEKLFF. CDR3 nucleotides: TGTGCCAGCAGACAAACAGGGGCGATAGAAGCTAATGAAAAACTGTTTTTT.